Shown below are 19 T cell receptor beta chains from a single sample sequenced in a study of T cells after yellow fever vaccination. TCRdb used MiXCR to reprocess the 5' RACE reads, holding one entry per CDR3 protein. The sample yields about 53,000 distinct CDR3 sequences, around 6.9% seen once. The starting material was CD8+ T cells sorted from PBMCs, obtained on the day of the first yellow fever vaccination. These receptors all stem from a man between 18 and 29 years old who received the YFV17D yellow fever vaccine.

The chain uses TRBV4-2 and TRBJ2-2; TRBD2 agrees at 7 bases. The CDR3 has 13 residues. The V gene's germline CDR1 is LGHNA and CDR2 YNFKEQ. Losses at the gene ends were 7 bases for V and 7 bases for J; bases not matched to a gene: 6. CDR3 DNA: TGTGCCAGCATGGCCCGGACTAGCGGGGAGCTGTTTTTT. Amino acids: CASMARTSGELFF.

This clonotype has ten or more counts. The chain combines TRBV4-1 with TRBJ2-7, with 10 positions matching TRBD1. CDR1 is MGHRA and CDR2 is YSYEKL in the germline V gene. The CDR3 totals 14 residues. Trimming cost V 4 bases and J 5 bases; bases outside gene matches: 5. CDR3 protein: CASSLRQGAHEQYV. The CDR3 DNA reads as TGCGCCAGCAGCCTTAGACAGGGGGCCCACGAGCAGTACGTC.

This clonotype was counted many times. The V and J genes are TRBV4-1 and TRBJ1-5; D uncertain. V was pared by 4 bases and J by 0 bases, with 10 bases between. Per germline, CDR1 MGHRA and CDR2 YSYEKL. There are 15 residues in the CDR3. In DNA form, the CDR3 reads TGCGCCAGCAGCCCCCGCTGGGTTAGCAATCAGCCCCAGCATTTT. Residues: CASSPRWVSNQPQHF.

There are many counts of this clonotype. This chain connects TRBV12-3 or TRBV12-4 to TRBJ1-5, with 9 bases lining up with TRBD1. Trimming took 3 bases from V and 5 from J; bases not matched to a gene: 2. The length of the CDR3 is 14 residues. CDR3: CASSLGTGYQPQHF. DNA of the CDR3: TGTGCCAGCAGTTTGGGGACAGGGTATCAGCCCCAGCATTTT.

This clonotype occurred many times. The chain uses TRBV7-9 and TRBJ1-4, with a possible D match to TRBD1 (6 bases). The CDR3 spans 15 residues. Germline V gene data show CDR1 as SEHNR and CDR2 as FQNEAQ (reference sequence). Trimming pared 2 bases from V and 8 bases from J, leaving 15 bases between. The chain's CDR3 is CASSLPSRGREKLFF. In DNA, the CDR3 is TGTGCCAGCAGCTTACCCTCCAGGGGCCGAGAAAAACTGTTTTTT.

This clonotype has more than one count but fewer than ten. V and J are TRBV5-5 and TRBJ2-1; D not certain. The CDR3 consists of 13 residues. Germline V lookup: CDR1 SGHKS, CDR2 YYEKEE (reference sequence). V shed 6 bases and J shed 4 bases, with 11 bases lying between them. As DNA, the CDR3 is TGTGCCAGCACCCACCATAGGTACAATGAGCAGTTCTTC. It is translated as CASTHHRYNEQFF.

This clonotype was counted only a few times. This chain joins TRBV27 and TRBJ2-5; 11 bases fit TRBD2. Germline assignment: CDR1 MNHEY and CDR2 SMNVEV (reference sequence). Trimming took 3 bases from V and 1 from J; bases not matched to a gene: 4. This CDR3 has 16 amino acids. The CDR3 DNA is TGTGCCAGCAGTTTCCGACTAGCGGGGTCCCAAGAGACCCAGTACTTC. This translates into CASSFRLAGSQETQYF.

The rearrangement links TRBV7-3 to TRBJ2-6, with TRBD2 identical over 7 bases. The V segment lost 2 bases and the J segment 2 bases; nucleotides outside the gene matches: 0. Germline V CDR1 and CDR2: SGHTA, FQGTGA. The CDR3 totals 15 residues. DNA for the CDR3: TGTGCCAGCAGCTTAGGGGGGGCTGGGGCCAACGTCCTGACTTTC. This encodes CASSLGGAGANVLTF.

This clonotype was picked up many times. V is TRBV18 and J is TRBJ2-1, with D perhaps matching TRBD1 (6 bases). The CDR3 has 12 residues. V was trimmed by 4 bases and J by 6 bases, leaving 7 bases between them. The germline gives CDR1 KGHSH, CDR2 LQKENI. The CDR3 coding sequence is TGTGCCAGCTCACGGACAGTCAATGAGCAGTTCTTC. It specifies CASSRTVNEQFF.

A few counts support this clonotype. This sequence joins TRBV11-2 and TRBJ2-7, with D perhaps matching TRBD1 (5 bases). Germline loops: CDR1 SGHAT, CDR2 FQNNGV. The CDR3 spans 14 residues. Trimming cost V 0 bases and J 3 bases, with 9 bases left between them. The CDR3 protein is CASSLDLDNYEQYV. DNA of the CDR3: TGTGCCAGCAGCTTAGATTTGGACAACTACGAGCAGTACGTC.

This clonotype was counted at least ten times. CDR3 in DNA: TGTGCCATCAGGGAAGCGGGGGGGCCTTCCTACAATGAGCAGTTCTTC. Amino acids: CAIREAGGPSYNEQFF. The J gene is TRBJ2-1, the V gene TRBV10-3; 10 bases agree with TRBD2. There are 16 residues in the CDR3. Germline CDR1 reads ENHRY; CDR2 reads SYGVKD. V was pared by 6 bases and J by 1 base, with 6 bases of the junction left unmatched.

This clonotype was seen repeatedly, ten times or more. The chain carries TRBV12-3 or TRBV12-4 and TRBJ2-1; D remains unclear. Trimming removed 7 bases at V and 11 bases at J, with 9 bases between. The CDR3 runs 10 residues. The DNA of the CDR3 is TGTGCCAGCATGGGGAACAAGCAGTTCTTC. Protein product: CASMGNKQFF.

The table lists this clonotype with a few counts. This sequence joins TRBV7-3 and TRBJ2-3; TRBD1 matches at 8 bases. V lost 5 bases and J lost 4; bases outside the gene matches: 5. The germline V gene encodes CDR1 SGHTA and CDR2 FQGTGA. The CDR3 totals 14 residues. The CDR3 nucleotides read TGTGCCAGCAGCCCGCGACAGGGGCCAGATACGCAGTATTTT. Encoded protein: CASSPRQGPDTQYF.

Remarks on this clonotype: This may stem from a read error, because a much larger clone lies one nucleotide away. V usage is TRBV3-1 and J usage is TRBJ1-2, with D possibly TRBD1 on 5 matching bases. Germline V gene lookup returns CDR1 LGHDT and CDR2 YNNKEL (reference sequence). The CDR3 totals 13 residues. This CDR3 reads CACSHPGGAGYTF. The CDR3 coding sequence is TGTGCCTGCAGCCACCCTGGGGGAGCTGGCTACACCTTC.

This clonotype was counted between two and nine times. CDR3 sequence (DNA): TGTGCCTGGATAGGACCCAACACTGAAGCTTTCTTT. It is translated as CAWIGPNTEAFF. The chain combines TRBV30 with TRBJ1-1; D gene unclear. The CDR3 extends over 12 amino acids. CDR1 is GTSNPN, CDR2 SVGIG, per germline (reference sequence). V was shortened by 4 bases and J by 2 bases, with 8 bases between the two germline ends.

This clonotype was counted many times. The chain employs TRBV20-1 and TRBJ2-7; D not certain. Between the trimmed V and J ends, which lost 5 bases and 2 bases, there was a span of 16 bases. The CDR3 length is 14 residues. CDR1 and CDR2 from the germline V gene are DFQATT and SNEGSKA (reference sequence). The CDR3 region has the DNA TGCAGTGCTTTAAAGGAAGGGTATACCTACGAGCAGTACGTC. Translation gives CSALKEGYTYEQYV.

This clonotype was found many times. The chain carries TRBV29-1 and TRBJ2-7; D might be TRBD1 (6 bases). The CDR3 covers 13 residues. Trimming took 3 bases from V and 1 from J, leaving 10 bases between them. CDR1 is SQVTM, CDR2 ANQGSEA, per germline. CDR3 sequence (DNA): TGCAGCGTTGAGACAGGCAGATCCTACGAGCAGTACTTC. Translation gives CSVETGRSYEQYF.

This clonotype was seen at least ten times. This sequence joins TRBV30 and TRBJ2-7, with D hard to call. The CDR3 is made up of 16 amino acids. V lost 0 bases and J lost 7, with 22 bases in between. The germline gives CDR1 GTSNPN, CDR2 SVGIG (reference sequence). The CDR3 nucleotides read TGTGCCTGGAGTGTAAACTGGCTGGGGTCGGCCTGGGAGCAGTACTTC. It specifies CAWSVNWLGSAWEQYF. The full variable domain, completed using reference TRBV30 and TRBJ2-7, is SQTIHQWPATLVQPVGSPLSLECTVEGTSNPNLYWYRQAAGRGLQLLFYSVGIGQISSEVPQNLSASRPQDRQFILSSKKLLLSDSGFYLCAWSVNWLGSAWEQYFGPGTRLTVT.

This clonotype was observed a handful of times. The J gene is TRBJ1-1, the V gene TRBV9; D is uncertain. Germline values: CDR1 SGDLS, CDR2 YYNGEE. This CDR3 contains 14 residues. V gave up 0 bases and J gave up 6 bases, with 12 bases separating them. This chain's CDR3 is CASSVGPAVAEAFF. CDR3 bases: TGTGCCAGCAGCGTAGGACCCGCGGTCGCTGAAGCTTTCTTT. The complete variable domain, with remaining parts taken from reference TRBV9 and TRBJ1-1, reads DSGVTQTPKHLITATGQRVTLRCSPRSGDLSVYWYQQSLDQGLQFLIQYYNGEERAKGNILERFSAQQFPDLHSELNLSSLELGDSALYFCASSVGPAVAEAFFGQGTRLTVV.